A selection of T cell receptor beta chains follows, all from one sample in a study of T cells in Graves' hyperthyroidism and ophthalmopathy. TCRdb reanalysed the multiplex PCR reads using MiXCR and keeps one entry per CDR3 protein. The table lists more than 300,000 distinct CDR3 sequences, approximately 18% of them singletons. The sample taken for sequencing was blood. The origin of the receptors is a woman aged 25 to 39 with Graves' hyperthyroidism that later progressed to Graves' ophthalmopathy. Each CDR3 is given with its conserved first and last residue. Rows give clone size only sometimes, using once, few, many, or a class for an expanded clone.

V gene,clone size,CDR3 protein
TRBV2,many,CASSAAGAQANYGYTF
TRBV5-5,.,CASSLANDGTWELFF
TRBV30,.,CAWTTSGTLYNEQFF
TRBV6-1,many,CATRDYNEKLFF
TRBV28,many,CASSSYRVEQYF
TRBV30,few,CAWSPGAGEQFF
TRBV28,many,CASSSPQGTDTQYF
TRBV10-3,many,CAISDGTGELHF
TRBV28,many,CASSFARLGGSRIRSYNEQFF
TRBV5-1,few,CASSLGQNEDTQYF
TRBV2,many,CASSRTVSQETQYF
TRBV5-1,many,CASTSDPGYQETQYF
TRBV5-1,many,CASSLDRMDYAYNEQFF
TRBV7-9,many,CASSGRGYGYTF
TRBV20-1,many,CSASLVAGGFMLEQYF
TRBV7-2,many,CASGHVGLGYTF
TRBV6-1,many,CASRKAGQGWTEAFF
TRBV24-1,.,CATSDQGTGKIYEQYF
TRBV12-3/TRBV12-4,many,CASTPGEGGYEQYF
TRBV20-1,few,CSATGWGGYTF
TRBV2,many,CASSEVGLLSGSDTGELFF
TRBV5-1,many,CASSVDGGNYGYTF
TRBV6-1,many,CASNDMAPDTQYF
TRBV9,.,CASSVSLDRNEQFF
TRBV6-1,many,CASAVRTGAYEQYF
TRBV19,.,CASSIGTGFYEQYF
TRBV5-1,many,CASSLRGFGYSGANVLTF
TRBV12-3/TRBV12-4,many,CASSRAQGDQPQHF
TRBV11-3,.,CASSLGADWGTDTQYF